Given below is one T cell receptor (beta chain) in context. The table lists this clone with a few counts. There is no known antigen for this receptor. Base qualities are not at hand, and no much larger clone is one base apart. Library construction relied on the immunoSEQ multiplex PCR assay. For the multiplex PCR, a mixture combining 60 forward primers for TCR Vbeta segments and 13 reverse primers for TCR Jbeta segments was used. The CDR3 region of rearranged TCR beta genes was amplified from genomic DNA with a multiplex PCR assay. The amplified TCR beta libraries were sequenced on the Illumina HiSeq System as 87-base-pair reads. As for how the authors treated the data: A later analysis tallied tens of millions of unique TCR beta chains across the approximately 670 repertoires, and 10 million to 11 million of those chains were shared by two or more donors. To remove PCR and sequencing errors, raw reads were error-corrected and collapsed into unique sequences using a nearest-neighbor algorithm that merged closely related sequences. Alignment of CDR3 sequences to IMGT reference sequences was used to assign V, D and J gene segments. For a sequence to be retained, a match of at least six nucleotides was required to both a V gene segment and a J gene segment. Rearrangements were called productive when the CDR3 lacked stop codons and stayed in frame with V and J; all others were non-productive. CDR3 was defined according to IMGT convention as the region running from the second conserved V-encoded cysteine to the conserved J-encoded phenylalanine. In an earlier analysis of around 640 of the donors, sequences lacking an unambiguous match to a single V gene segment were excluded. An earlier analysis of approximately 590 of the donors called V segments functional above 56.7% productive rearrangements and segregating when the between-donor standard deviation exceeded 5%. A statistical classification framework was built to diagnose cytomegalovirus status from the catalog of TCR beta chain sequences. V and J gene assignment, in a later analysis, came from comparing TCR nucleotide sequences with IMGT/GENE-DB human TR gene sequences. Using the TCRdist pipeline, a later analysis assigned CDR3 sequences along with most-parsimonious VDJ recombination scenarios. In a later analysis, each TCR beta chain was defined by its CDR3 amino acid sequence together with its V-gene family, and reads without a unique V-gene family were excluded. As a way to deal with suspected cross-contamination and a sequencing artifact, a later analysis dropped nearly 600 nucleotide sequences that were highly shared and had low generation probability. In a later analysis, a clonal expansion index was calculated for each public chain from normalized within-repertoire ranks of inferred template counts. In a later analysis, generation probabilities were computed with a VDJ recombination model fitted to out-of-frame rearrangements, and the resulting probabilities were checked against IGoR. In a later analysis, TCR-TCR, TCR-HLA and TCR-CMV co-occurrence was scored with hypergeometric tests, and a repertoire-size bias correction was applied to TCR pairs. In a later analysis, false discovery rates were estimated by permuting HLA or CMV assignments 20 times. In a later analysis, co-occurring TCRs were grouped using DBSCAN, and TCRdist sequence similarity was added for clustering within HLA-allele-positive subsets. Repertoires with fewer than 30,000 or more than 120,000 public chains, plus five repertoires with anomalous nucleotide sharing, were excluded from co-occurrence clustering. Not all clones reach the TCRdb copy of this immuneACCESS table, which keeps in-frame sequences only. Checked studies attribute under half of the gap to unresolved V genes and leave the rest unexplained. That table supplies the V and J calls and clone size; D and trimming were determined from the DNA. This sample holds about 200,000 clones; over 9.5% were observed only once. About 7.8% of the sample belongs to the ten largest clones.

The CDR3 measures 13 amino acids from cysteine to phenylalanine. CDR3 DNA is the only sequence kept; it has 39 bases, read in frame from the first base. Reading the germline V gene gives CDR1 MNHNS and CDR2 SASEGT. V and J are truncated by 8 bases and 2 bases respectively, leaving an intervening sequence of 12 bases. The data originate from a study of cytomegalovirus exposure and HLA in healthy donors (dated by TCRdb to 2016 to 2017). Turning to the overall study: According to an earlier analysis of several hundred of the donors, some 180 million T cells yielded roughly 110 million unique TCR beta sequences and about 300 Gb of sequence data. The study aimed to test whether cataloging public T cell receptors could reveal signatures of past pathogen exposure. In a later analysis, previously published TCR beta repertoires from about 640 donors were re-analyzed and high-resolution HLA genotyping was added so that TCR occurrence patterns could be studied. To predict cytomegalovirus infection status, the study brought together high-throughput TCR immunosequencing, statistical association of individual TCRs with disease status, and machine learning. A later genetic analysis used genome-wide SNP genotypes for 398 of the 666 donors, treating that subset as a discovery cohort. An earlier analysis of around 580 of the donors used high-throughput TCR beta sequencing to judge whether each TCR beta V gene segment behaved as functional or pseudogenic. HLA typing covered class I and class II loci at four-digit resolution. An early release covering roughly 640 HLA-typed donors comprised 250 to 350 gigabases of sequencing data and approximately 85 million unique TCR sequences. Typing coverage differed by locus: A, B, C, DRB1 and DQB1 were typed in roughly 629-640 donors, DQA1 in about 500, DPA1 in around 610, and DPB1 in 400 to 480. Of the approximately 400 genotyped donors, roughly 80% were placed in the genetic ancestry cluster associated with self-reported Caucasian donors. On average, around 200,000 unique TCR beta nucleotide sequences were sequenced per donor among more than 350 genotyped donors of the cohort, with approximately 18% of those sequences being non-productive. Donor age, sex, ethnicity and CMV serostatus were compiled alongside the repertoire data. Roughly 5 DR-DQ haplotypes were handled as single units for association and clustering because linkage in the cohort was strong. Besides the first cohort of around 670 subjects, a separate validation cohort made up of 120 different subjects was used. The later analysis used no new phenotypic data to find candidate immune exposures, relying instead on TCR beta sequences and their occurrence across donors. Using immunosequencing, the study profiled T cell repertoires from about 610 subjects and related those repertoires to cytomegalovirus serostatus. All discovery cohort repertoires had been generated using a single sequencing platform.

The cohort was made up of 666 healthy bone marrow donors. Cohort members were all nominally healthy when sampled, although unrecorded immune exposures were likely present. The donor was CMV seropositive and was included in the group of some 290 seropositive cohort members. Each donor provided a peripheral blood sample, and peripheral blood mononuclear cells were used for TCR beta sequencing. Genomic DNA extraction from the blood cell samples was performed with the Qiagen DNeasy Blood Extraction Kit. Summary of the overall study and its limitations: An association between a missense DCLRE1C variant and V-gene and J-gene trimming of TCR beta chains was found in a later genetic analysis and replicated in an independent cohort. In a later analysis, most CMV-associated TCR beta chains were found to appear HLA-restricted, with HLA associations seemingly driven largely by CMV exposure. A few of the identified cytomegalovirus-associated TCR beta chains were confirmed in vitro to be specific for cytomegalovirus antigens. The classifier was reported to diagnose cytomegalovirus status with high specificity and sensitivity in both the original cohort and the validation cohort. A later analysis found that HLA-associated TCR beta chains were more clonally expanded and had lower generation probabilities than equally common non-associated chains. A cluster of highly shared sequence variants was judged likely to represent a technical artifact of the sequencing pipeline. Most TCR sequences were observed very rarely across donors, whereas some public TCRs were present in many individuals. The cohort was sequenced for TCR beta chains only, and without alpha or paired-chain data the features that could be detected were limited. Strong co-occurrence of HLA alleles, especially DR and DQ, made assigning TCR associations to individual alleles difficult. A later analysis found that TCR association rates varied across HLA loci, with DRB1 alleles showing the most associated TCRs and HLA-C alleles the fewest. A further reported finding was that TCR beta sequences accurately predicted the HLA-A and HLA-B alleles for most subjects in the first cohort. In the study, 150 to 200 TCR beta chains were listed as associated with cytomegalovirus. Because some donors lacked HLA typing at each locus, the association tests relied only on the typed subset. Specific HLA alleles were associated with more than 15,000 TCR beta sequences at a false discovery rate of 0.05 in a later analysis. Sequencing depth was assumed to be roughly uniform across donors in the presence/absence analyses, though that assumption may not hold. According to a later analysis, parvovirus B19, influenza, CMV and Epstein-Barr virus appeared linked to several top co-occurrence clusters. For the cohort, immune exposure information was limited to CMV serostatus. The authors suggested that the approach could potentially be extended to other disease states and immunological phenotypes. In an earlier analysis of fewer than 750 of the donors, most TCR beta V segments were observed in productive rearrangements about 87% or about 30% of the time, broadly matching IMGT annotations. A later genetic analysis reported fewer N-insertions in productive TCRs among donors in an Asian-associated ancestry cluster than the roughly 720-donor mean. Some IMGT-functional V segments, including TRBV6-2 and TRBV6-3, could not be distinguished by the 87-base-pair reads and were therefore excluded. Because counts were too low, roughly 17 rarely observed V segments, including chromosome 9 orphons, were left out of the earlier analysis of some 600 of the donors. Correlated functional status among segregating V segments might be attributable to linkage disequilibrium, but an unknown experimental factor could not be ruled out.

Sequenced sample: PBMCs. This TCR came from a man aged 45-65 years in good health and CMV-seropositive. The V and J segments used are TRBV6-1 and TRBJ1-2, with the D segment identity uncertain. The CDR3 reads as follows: CASLGRGNYGYTF. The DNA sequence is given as TGTGCCAGCTTGGGTCGGGGAAACTATGGCTACACCTTC.